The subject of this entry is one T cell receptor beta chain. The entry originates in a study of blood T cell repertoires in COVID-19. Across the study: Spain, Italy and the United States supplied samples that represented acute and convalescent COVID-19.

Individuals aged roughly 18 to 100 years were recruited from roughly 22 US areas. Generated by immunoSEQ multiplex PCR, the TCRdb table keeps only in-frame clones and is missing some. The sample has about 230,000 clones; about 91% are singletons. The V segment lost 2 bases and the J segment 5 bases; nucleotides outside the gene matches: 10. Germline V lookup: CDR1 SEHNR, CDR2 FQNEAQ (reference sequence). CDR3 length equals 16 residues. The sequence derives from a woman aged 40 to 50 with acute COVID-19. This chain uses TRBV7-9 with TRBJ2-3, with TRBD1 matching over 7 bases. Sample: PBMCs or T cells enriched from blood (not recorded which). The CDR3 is CASSLNLGGAGDTQYF. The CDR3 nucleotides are TGTGCCAGCAGCTTAAATTTAGGGGGCGCGGGAGATACGCAGTATTTT.